This T cell receptor beta chain was found in a study of cytomegalovirus exposure and HLA in healthy donors. Overall study: Approximately 180 million T cells yielded 117 million unique TCR beta sequences, as an earlier analysis found. Drawn from HLA-typed donors, 83 million or so unique TCRs were held in an early data release. Regarding the study as a whole: The availability of immune exposure information extended only to CMV serostatus.

This PCR relied on a set of 60 Vbeta primers and 13 Jbeta primers. The assay was immunoSEQ multiplex PCR, and TCRdb's table has in-frame clones only and misses some. The data contain around 190,000 clones, over 65% of them singletons. The CDR3 spans 14 residues. Germline V gene sequence: CDR1 GTSNPN, CDR2 SVGIG (reference sequence). V was clipped by 0 bases and J by 8 bases, with 13 bases between them. On this clone: Its target is unknown.

The chain joins TRBV30 to TRBJ2-2; the D gene is possibly TRBD1 (5 bases). This receptor was taken from a woman in her twenties or thirties in good health and CMV-seronegative. Sequencing was done on a sample of PBMCs. In DNA, the CDR3 is TGTGCCTGGAGTGTTGGGGCTCGATGGGGGGAGCTGTTTTTT. It translates to CAWSVGARWGELFF.